The T cell receptor beta chain described here comes from a study of response to subunit inactivated influenza vaccine. Study-wide results and limits: Every seasonal influenza vaccination brings in few new T cells, the authors suggested.

The sample holds a few counts of this clonotype. Its antigen is not known. TCRdb passed the RT-PCR reads through MiXCR, listing each CDR3 protein once. Seen here are 550,000 to 800,000 distinct CDR3 sequences, approximately 15% observed once, and the top ten hold less than 7%. The germline V gene encodes CDR1 LNHDA and CDR2 SQIVND (reference sequence). The CDR3 consists of 13 residues. The V gene end was trimmed by 3 bases and the J gene end by 4 bases; junction bases not matched to a gene: 1. The rearrangement joins TRBV19 to TRBJ2-3, with 7 bases that match TRBD1. Material: PBMCs from blood, obtained less than 15 days before vaccination. This sequence was found in a man aged 50 to 60 who received an inactivated influenza vaccine. CDR3 nucleotide sequence: TGTGCCAGTAGTATCCAGGGGGCAGATACGCAGTATTTT. It translates to CASSIQGADTQYF.